A selection of T cell receptor beta chains follows, all from one sample in a study of blood T cell repertoires in COVID-19. Clones were read by immunoSEQ multiplex PCR, and TCRdb kept only the in-frame ones, dropping some. The sample has 200,000 to 250,000 clones, around 84% seen once. Sequenced material: peripheral blood. These receptors were taken from a man in his fifties or sixties who had recovered from COVID-19. Each CDR3 is given without its conserved first and last residue. Clone size is stated in some rows and not others, as once, few, many or a class when expanded.

j_call clone_size v_call cdr3_aa
TRBJ1-4 NA TRBV9 ASSANRQTGAKLF
TRBJ2-7 NA TRBV6-5 ASRPTSGSQYEQY
TRBJ2-1 NA TRBV5-1 ASSPNPGSVYNEQF
TRBJ2-3 NA TRBV4-2 ASRTKGLAGADTQY
TRBJ2-3 NA TRBV2 ASTTSGVGTDTQY
TRBJ2-7 NA TRBV19 ASSIMGHEQY
TRBJ2-1 once TRBV5-1 ASRNPGLAGGKGEQF
TRBJ2-7 once TRBV19 ASTSGTSGLYEQY
TRBJ1-2 NA TRBV6-1 ASSVVLSLVRPYGYT
TRBJ2-7 NA TRBV6-4 ASSPGAGGAYEQY
TRBJ2-7 NA TRBV5-1 ASSLDPGLSYEQY
TRBJ1-1 few TRBV28 ASSLAGLITEAF
TRBJ2-1 NA TRBV6-1 ASSAPKGGITSGSYNEQF
TRBJ2-6 NA TRBV5-1 ASSFGQEFSGANVLT
TRBJ2-7 NA TRBV9 ASSVQSGAGSYEQY
TRBJ1-2 NA TRBV19 ASSQRRTENYGYT
TRBJ1-3 NA TRBV4-2 ASSQGFSGGNTIY
TRBJ2-3 NA TRBV7-9 ASSLGRRGLSTDTQY
TRBJ2-7 NA TRBV4-1 ASSQDLVPGYEQY
TRBJ1-2 few TRBV6-5 ASSYQGYGYT
TRBJ1-6 NA TRBV23-1 ASRSTPDRGDLNSPLH
TRBJ2-7 NA TRBV5-1 ASSHGTAEAYEQY
TRBJ1-1 NA TRBV6-5 ASTYGINTEAF
TRBJ2-1 NA TRBV3-1/TRBV3-2 ASSQDLPSGRNEQF
TRBJ1-2 NA TRBV6-6 ASSYQAGEGGYT
TRBJ2-1 NA TRBV28 ASSLWDRSNEQF
TRBJ2-2 NA TRBV7-9 ASSPGTRAGGELF
TRBJ2-7 NA TRBV2 ASSHSEVGEQY
TRBJ2-1 NA TRBV5-4 ASSSGLAAYNEQF
TRBJ1-1 once TRBV6-1 ASSDPPGHRNEAF
TRBJ1-6 NA TRBV27 ASSFGLDTGSPLH
TRBJ2-7 NA TRBV28 ASSPPRRGIYEQY
TRBJ1-5 NA TRBV19 ASSIVGGGQAQPQH
TRBJ1-1 NA TRBV7-8 ASSLGQGATNTEAF
TRBJ2-2 NA TRBV5-1 ASSLGDVGGNTGELF
TRBJ2-1 NA TRBV15 ATSRGDTYNEQF
TRBJ1-5 few TRBV28 ASSLVQGLSQPQH
TRBJ2-1 NA TRBV30 AWSIAGVLVEQF
TRBJ1-1 NA TRBV7-9 ASSRGREAF